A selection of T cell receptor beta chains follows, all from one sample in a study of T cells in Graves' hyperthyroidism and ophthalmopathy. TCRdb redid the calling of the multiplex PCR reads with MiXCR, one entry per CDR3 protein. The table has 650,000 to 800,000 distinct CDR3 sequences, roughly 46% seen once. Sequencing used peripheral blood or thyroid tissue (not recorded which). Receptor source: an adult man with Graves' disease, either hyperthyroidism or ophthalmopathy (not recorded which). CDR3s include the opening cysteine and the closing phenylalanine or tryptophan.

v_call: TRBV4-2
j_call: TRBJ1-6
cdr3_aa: CASSPRGTGGNPPLHF

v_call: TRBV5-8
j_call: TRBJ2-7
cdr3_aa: CASSQGFAGRGSEQYF

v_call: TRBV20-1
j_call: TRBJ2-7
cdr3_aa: CSARSRDRSYEQYF

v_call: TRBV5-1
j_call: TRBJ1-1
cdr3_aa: CASSSDRDEAFF

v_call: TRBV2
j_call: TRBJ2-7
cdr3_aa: CAIQGRGSYEQYF

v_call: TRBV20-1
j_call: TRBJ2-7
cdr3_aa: CSAFYYEQYF

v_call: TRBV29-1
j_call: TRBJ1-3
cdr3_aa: CSVAPRGRNTIYF

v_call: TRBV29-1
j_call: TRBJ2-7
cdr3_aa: CSVLRDRSEQYF

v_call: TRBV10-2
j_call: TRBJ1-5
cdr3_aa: CASSDPGWNQPQHF

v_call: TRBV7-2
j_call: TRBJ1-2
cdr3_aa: CASSLTGESGYGYTF

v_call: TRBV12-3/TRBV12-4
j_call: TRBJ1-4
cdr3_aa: CASYDLRVEKLFF

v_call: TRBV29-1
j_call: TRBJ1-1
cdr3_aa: CSVDRPRLGAFF

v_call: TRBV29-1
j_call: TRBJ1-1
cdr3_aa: CAWSVWGADTEAFF

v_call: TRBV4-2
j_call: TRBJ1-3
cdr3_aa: CASSQDFGVGNTIYF

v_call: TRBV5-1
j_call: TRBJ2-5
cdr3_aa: CASSIRTSGQETQYF

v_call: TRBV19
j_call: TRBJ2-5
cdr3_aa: CASSPGLKETQYF

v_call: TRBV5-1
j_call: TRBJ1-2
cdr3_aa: CASSLGTF

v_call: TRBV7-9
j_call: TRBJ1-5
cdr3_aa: CASSQGQGGSQPQHF

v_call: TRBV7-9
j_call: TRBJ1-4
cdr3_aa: CASSPTPGPRLEEKLFF

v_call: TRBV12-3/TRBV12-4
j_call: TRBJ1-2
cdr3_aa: CASSLAVGRGNYGYTF

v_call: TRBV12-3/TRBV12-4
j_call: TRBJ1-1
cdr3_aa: CASSLMDNTEAFF

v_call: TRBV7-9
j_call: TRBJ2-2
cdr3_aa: CASSRPGTSGSNTGELFF

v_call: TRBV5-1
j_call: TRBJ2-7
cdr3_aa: CASSIGTSGMSSYEQYF

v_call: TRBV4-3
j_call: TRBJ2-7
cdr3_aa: CASSGETRKQYF

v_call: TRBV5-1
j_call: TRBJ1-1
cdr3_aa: CASSLSSAAGTNTEAFF

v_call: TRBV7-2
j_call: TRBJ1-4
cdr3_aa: CASSRTGATNEKLFF

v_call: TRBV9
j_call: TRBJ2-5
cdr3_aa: CASSEGTGTQGETQYF

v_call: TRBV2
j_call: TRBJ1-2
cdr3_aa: CASSDQGAHGYGYTF

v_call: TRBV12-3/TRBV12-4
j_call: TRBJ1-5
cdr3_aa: CASTLTGVSNQPQHF

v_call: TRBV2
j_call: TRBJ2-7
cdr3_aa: CASSRDGSPYEQYF

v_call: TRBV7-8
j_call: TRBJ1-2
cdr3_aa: CASSLTGNYGYAF

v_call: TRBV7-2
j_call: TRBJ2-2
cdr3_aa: CASSQWTGIDTGELFF

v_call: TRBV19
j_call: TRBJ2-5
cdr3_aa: CASSIGQAGETQYF

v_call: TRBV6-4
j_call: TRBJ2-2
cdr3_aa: CASSEGDNTGELFF

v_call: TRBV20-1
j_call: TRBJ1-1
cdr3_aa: CSDRVYAFF

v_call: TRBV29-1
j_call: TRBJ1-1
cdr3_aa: CASGTGQALNTEAFF

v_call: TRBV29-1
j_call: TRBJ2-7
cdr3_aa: CSGGQGNYEQYF

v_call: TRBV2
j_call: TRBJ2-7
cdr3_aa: CASSSTAGQGGLEQYF

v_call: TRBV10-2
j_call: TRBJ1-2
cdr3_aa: CASGRGRYYGYTF

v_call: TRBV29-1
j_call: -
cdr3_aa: CSVPKGQDQETQYF

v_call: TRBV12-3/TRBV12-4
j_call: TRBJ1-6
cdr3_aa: CASSLLSYNSPLHF

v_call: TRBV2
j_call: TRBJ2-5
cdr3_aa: CASGTAGVETQYF

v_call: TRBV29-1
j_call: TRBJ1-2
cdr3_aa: CSGSGYTF

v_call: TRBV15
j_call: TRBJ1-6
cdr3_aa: CATSSEFAGGSYNSPLHF

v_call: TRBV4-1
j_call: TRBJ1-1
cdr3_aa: CASSQDLGKNTEAFF

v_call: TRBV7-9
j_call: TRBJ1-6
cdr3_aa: CASSFDNSPLHF

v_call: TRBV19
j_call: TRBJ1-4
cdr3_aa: CASSIIGQGQNEKLFF

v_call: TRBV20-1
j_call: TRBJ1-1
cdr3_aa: CSARPGQGANEAFF

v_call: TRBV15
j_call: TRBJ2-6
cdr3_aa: CATSRDRLSGANVLTF

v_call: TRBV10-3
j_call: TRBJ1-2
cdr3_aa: CAITDSNYGYTF

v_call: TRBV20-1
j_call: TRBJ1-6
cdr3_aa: CSAVGGGSPLHF

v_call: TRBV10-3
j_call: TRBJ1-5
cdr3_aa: CATRSGPDQPQHF

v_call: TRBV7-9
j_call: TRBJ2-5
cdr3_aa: CASSLRGLQETQYF